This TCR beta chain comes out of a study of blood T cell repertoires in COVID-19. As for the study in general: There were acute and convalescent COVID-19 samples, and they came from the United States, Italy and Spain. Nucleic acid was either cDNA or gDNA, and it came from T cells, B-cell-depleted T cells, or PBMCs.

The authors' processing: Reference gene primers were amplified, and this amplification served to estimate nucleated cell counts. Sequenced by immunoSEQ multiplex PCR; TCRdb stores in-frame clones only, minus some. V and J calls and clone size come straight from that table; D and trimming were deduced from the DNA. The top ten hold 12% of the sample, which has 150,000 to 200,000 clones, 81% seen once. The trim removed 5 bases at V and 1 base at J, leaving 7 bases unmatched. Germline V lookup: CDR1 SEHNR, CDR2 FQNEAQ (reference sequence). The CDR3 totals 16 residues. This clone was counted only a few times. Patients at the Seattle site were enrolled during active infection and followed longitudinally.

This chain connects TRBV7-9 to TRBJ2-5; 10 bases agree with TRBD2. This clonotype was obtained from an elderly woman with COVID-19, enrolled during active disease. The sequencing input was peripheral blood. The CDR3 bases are TGTGCCAGCAGCCTTGCAGCGGGAGGGAGCCAAGAGACCCAGTACTTC. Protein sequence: CASSLAAGGSQETQYF.